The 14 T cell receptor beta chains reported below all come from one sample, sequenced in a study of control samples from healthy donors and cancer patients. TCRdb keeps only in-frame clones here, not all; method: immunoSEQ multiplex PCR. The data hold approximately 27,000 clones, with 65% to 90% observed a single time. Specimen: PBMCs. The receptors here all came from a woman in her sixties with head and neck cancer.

The CDR3, as DNA: TGTGCCAGCAGCCAAGACGTGGCAGGGGCCAATGAGCAGTTCTTC. Protein: CASSQDVAGANEQFF. J is TRBJ2-1 and V is TRBV4-2; D might be TRBD1 (6 bases). Germline CDR1 LGHNA, CDR2 YNFKEQ. V was trimmed by 0 bases and J by 6 bases, leaving 12 bases between them. The CDR3 is made up of 15 amino acids.

This chain's CDR3 is CASTMDRARRPLHF. As DNA, the CDR3 is TGTGCCAGCACCATGGACAGGGCGAGACGACCCCTCCACTTT. The rearrangement links TRBV6-5 to TRBJ1-6, with 8 bases aligning to TRBD1. This CDR3 contains 14 residues. J was trimmed by 12 bases and V by 7 bases; bases with no gene match: 11. Germline assignment: CDR1 MNHEY and CDR2 SVGAGI.

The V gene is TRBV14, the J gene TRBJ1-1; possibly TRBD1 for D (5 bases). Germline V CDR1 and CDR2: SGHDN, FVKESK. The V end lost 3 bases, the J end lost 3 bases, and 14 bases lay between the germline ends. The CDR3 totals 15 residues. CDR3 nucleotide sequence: TGTGCCAGCAGCCACCGGGTCACCAGGGACACTGAAGCTTTCTTT. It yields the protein CASSHRVTRDTEAFF.

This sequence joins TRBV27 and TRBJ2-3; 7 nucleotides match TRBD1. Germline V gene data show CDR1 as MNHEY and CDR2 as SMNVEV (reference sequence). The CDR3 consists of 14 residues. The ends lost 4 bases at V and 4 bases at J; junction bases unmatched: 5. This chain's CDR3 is CASSWQGESDTQYF. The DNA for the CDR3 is TGTGCCAGCAGTTGGCAGGGGGAATCAGATACGCAGTATTTT.

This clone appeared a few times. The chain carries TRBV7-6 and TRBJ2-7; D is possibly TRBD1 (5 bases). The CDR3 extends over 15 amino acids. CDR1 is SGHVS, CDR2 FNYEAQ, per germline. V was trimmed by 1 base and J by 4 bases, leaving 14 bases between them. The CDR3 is CASSLDQGFFYEQYF. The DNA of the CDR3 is TGTGCCAGCAGCTTAGATCAGGGTTTTTTTTACGAGCAGTACTTC.

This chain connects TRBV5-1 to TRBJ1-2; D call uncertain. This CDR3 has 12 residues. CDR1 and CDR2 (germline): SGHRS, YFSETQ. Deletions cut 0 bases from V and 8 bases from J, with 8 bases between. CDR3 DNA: TGCGCCAGCAGCTTGGCCGCGGAGGGCTACACCTTC. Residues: CASSLAAEGYTF.

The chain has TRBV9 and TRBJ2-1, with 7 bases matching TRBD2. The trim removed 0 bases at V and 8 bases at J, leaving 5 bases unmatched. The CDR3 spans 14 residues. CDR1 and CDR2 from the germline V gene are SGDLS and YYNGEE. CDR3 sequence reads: CASSVALATDEQFF. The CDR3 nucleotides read TGTGCCAGCAGCGTAGCACTAGCGACGGATGAGCAGTTCTTC.

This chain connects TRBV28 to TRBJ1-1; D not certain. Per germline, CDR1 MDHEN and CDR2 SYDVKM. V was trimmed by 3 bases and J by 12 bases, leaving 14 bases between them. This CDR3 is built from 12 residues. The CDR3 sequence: CASSFGYRGTFF. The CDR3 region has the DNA TGTGCCAGCAGTTTCGGGTACCGGGGAACTTTCTTT.

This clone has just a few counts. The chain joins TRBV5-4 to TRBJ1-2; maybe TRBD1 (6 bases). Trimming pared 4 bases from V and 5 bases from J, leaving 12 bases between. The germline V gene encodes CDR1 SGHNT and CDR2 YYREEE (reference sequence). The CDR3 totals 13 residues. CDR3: CASSEGDFYGYTF. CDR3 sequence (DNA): TGTGCCAGCAGCGAGGGGGACTTTTATGGCTACACCTTC.

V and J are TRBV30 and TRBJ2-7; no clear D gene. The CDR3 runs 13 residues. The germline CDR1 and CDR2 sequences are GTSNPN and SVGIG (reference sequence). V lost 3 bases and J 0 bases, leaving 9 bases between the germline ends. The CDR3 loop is CAWREAVSYEQYF. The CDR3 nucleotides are TGTGCCTGGAGAGAGGCGGTCTCCTACGAGCAGTACTTC.

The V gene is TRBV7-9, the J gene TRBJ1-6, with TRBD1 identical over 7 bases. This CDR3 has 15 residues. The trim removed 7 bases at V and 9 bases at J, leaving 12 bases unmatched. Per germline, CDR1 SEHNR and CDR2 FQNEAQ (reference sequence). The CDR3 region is CASTPNTGVSSPLHF. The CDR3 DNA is TGTGCCAGCACACCCAATACAGGGGTAAGTTCACCCCTCCACTTT.

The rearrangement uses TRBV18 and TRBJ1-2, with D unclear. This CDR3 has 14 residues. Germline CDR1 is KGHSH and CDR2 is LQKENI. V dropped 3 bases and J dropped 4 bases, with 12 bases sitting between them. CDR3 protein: CASSPDQVAYGYTF. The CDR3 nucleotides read TGTGCCAGCTCACCGGACCAAGTGGCCTATGGCTACACCTTC.

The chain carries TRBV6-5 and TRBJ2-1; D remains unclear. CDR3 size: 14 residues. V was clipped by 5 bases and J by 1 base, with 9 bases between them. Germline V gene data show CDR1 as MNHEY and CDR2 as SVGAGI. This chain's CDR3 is CASSPRNSYNEQFF. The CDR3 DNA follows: TGTGCCAGCAGTCCCCGGAATTCCTACAATGAGCAGTTCTTC.

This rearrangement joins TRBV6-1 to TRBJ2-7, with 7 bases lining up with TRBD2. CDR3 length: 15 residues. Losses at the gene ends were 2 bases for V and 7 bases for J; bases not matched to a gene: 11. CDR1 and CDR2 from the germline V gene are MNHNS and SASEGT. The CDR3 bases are TGTGCCAGCAGTGAAAGCGGGACGCCCTGGGGAGAGCAGTACTTC. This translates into CASSESGTPWGEQYF.